Listed here is a single T cell receptor beta chain. This sample is part of a study of CD8 T cells in Susac syndrome. A quantity of about 0.45 to 1 ug RNA underwent reverse transcription using random hexamers. By means of immunoSEQ multiplex PCR, TCR beta CDR3 spanning 54 Vbeta and 13 Jbeta underwent amplification. TCRdb itself ran the immunoSEQ multiplex PCR reads through MiXCR, one entry per CDR3 protein. The table shows approximately 190,000 distinct CDR3 sequences, with 90% to 95% occurring only once. The length of the CDR3 is 14 residues. V was shortened by 4 bases and J by 6 bases, with 14 bases between the two germline ends. CDR1 SGDLS and CDR2 YYNGEE come from the germline V gene. Sequencing of TCR beta covered CD8+ and CD4+ T cells obtained from blood.

Sequencing was performed on CD4+ T cells from PBMCs. The chain joins TRBV9 to TRBJ2-1; D possibly corresponds to TRBD2 (6 bases). The source of this sequence is a human donor with multiple sclerosis. Here the CDR3 reads CASSRRGWGNEQFF. DNA for the CDR3: TGTGCCAGCAGCCGGAGGGGATGGGGCAATGAGCAGTTCTTC.